These 20 T cell receptor beta chains originate from one sample sequenced in a study of cytomegalovirus exposure and HLA in healthy donors. TCRdb's table, derived via immunoSEQ multiplex PCR, lists solely in-frame clones and lacks some. The sample gives a few hundred thousand clones, just over 85% of which show up once; around 0.8% is in the top ten. Sequencing used PBMCs. These receptor sequences come from a woman under 30 in good health and CMV-seronegative.

The chain employs TRBV5-1 and TRBJ2-7, with D possibly being TRBD1 (6 bases). The CDR3 is 14 amino acids. V dropped 0 bases and J dropped 2 bases, with 9 bases sitting between them. Germline V gene sequence: CDR1 SGHRS, CDR2 YFSETQ. The CDR3 loop reads CASSLARGAYEQYF. In nucleotides, the CDR3 is TGCGCCAGCAGCTTGGCCAGGGGCGCCTACGAGCAGTACTTC.

This sequence joins TRBV4-3 and TRBJ1-1; D is unresolved. The CDR3 contains 15 residues. The V end lost 0 bases, the J end lost 4 bases, and 12 bases lay between the germline ends. CDR1 LGHNA and CDR2 YSLEER come from the germline V gene. Written as DNA, the CDR3 is TGCGCCAGCAGCCAAGATGCAGGAGGGATCACTGAAGCTTTCTTT. It encodes CASSQDAGGITEAFF.

V gene TRBV18 combines with J gene TRBJ2-7, with TRBD2 matching over 9 bases. CDR1 and CDR2 from the germline V gene are KGHSH and LQKENI. Unmatched junction bases numbered 2, after V lost 1 base and J lost 1 base. This CDR3 spans 15 amino acids. The CDR3 DNA follows: TGTGCCAGCTCACCACTCACTAGCGGGTCCTACGAGCAGTACTTC. This gives the protein CASSPLTSGSYEQYF.

The gene calls are TRBV7-7 and TRBJ2-5; D perhaps matches TRBD2 (6 bases). This CDR3 is built from 16 residues. V lost 1 base to trimming and J lost 0 bases, with 12 bases between them. Germline CDR1 SSHAT, CDR2 FNYEAQ (reference sequence). Here the CDR3 DNA reads TGTGCCAGCAGCTTAGTTGGGGCGGGGAACCAAGAGACCCAGTACTTC. Protein: CASSLVGAGNQETQYF.

This clone was detected only a few times. The genes are TRBV5-1 and TRBJ2-7; D not resolved. Germline V lookup: CDR1 SGHRS, CDR2 YFSETQ. The V and J ends lost 1 base and 5 bases respectively, with 13 bases between them. CDR3 size: 14 residues. CDR3 sequence (DNA): TGCGCCAGCAGCTTGTCGCCGGAGAACCACGAGCAGTACTTC. Protein: CASSLSPENHEQYF.

The chain carries TRBV6-1 and TRBJ2-5; D unclear. Trimming removed 8 bases at V and 5 bases at J, with 9 bases between. Germline lookup yields CDR1 MNHNS and CDR2 SASEGT. The CDR3 totals 11 residues. The CDR3 DNA follows: TGTGCCAGCGCGTTTGTCGAGACCCAGTACTTC. This codes for CASAFVETQYF.

J is TRBJ2-5 and V is TRBV19, with 7 bases lining up with TRBD1. This CDR3 region has 15 residues. Per the germline V gene, CDR1 is LNHDA and CDR2 is SQIVND (reference sequence). V shed 4 bases and J 1 base; nucleotides not matched to a gene: 6. The DNA of the CDR3 is TGTGCCAGTAGTACTTCGACAGGGTTCCAAGAGACCCAGTACTTC. Its protein is CASSTSTGFQETQYF.

The chain employs TRBV9 and TRBJ2-1, with 8 nucleotides matching TRBD2. Germline V lookup: CDR1 SGDLS, CDR2 YYNGEE. This CDR3 has 19 amino acids. V lost 0 bases, J lost 0 bases, and 11 bases stayed unmatched. The CDR3 protein is CASSVEGSGAHSSYNEQFF. CDR3 nucleotide sequence: TGTGCCAGCAGCGTAGAAGGTAGCGGGGCCCATAGCTCCTACAATGAGCAGTTCTTC. Drawing the rest from reference TRBV9 and TRBJ2-1, the complete variable domain is DSGVTQTPKHLITATGQRVTLRCSPRSGDLSVYWYQQSLDQGLQFLIQYYNGEERAKGNILERFSAQQFPDLHSELNLSSLELGDSALYFCASSVEGSGAHSSYNEQFFGPGTRLTVL.

The J gene is TRBJ2-7, the V gene TRBV14, with TRBD1 matching over 8 bases. The CDR3 has 14 residues. V dropped 0 bases and J dropped 6; count of bases not matched to a gene: 4. The germline CDR1 and CDR2 sequences are SGHDN and FVKESK. The chain's CDR3 is CASSQDWTGSEQYF. CDR3 in DNA: TGTGCCAGCAGCCAAGATTGGACAGGGTCCGAGCAGTACTTC.

This clone was detected once. This chain connects TRBV4-3 to TRBJ1-4, with 7 positions matching TRBD1. Unmatched junction bases numbered 11, after V lost 0 bases and J lost 7 bases. The CDR3 contains 17 residues. Looked up from germline, CDR1 is LGHNA and CDR2 is YSLEER. The CDR3 region has the DNA TGCGCCAGCAGCCAAGAATACAGGGGAGTAGTCAGTGAAAAACTGTTTTTT. Its protein is CASSQEYRGVVSEKLFF.

The rearrangement uses TRBV29-1 and TRBJ2-1, with 9 bases aligning to TRBD2. Trimming at V came to 8 bases and at J to 7 bases, leaving 3 bases not matched to a gene. This CDR3 comprises 11 residues. Germline lookup yields CDR1 SQVTM and CDR2 ANQGSEA. Here the CDR3 DNA reads TGCAGCAGGCGGGAGGGGAATGAGCAGTTCTTC. Translating gives CSRREGNEQFF.

Notes on this clone: At the DNA level, this CDR3 is encoded by other sequences in the same sample as well. V and J are TRBV27 and TRBJ2-5; unclear D gene. V shed 4 bases and J shed 2 bases, with 2 bases lying between them. Germline CDR1 is MNHEY and CDR2 is SMNVEV (reference sequence). The CDR3 runs 11 residues. The CDR3 DNA follows: TGTGCCAGCAGTTCGCAAGAGACCCAGTACTTC. As protein: CASSSQETQYF.

Points on this clone: Its ends do not fully match the called genes, so a read error is possible. V and J are TRBV10-3 and TRBJ2-3; D remains unclear. This CDR3 region has 10 residues. CDR1 ENHRY and CDR2 SYGVKD come from the germline V gene. CDR3 sequence: CAISRDTQYF. In DNA form, the CDR3 reads TGTGCCATCAGCAGAGATACGCAGTATTTT.

The chain is built from TRBV14 and TRBJ2-7, with 14 bases aligning to TRBD2. The length of the CDR3 is 18 residues. CDR1 is SGHDN and CDR2 is FVKESK in the germline V gene. V gave up 1 base and J gave up 5 bases; unmatched junction bases: 10. The CDR3 DNA reads TGTGCCAGCAGCCAAGCGAATCGACTAGCGGGAGGGCTGGACGAGCAGTACTTC. Translation gives CASSQANRLAGGLDEQYF.

The V gene is TRBV2, the J gene TRBJ2-1; 9 bases agree with TRBD2. Germline CDR1 reads SNHLY; CDR2 reads FYNNEI. V shed 4 bases and J 8 bases; nucleotides not matched to a gene: 12. This CDR3 has 16 residues. The CDR3 reads CASSVNLGLAKDEQFF. The CDR3 DNA sequence: TGTGCCAGCAGTGTCAACCTGGGACTAGCAAAGGATGAGCAGTTCTTC. The entire variable domain, with the rest obtained from reference TRBV2 and TRBJ2-1, is as follows: EPEVTQTPSHQVTQMGQEVILRCVPISNHLYFYWYRQILGQKVEFLVSFYNNEISEKSEIFDDQFSVERPDGSNFTLKIRSTKLEDSAMYFCASSVNLGLAKDEQFFGPGTRLTVL.

This chain links TRBV5-1 with TRBJ1-1; TRBD1 is a possible D gene (6 bases). CDR3 size: 16 residues. Trimming stripped 1 base from V and 1 base from J, with 14 bases between. The germline V gene encodes CDR1 SGHRS and CDR2 YFSETQ. CDR3 protein: CASSLNPGTQNTEAFF. The CDR3 DNA is TGCGCCAGCAGCTTGAACCCCGGGACACAGAACACTGAAGCTTTCTTT.

The chain combines TRBV5-4 with TRBJ2-1; possible D gene TRBD2, 6 bases. The germline gives CDR1 SGHNT, CDR2 YYREEE (reference sequence). V lost 4 bases and J 0 bases, leaving 14 bases between the germline ends. The CDR3 sequence is 16 residues long. CDR3 DNA sequence: TGTGCCAGCAGCGAACCTAGCGTAGTCTCCTACAATGAGCAGTTCTTC. It is translated as CASSEPSVVSYNEQFF.

J is TRBJ1-5 and V is TRBV6-5, with a tentative D call TRBD1 (5 bases). Germline-derived CDR1 and CDR2 are MNHEY and SVGAGI. CDR3 length: 12 amino acids. The ends were cut back, 6 bases at V and 15 bases at J, with 18 bases in the middle. The CDR3 loop is CASRNGGKRLHF. CDR3 coding DNA: TGTGCCAGCAGGAATGGGGGGAAAAGGTTGCATTTT.

This CDR3 reads CASVGGGTKSYEQYF. CDR3 DNA sequence: TGTGCCAGCGTCGGGGGGGGTACCAAGTCCTACGAGCAGTACTTC. V and J are TRBV28 and TRBJ2-7; 8 nucleotides line up with TRBD2. Germline V lookup: CDR1 MDHEN, CDR2 SYDVKM. V was pared by 8 bases and J by 1 base, with 10 bases of the junction left unmatched. CDR3 length: 15 amino acids.

This clone has just one count. The CDR3 is CASSSTDRVKYF. CDR3 bases: TGTGCCAGCAGCTCGACCGACAGGGTGAAGTACTTC. V usage is TRBV5-4 and J usage is TRBJ2-7, with 7 bases identical to TRBD1. Per germline, CDR1 SGHNT and CDR2 YYREEE (reference sequence). J lost 11 bases, V lost 3 bases, and 8 bases had no gene match. This CDR3 region has 12 residues.